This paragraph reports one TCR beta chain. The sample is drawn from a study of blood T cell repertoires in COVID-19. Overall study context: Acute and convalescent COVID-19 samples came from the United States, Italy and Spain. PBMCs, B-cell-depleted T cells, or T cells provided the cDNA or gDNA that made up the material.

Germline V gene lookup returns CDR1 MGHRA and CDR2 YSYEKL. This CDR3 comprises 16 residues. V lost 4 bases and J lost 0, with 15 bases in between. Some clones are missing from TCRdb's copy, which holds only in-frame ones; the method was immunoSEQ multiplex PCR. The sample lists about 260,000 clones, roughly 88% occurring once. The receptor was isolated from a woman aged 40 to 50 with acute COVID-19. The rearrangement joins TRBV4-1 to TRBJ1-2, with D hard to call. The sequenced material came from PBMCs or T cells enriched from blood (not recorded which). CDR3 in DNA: TGCGCCAGCAGCCGGACCAACCGGGAGACTAACTATGGCTACACCTTC. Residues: CASSRTNRETNYGYTF.